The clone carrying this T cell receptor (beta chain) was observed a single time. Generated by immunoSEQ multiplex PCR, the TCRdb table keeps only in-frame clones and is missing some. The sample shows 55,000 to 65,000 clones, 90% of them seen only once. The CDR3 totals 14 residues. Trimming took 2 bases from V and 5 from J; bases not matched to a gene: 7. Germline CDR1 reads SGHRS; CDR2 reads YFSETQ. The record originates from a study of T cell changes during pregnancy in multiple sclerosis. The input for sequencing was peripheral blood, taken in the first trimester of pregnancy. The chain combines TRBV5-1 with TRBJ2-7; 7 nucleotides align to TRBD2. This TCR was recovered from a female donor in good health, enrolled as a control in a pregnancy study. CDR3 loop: CASSFVGGDHEQYF. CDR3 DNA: TGCGCCAGCAGCTTCGTGGGAGGGGACCACGAGCAGTACTTC.